What follows are 10 T cell receptor beta chains derived from one specimen sequenced in a study of cytomegalovirus exposure and HLA in healthy donors. Use of 60 Vbeta and 13 Jbeta primers characterized the PCR. Sequencing used immunoSEQ multiplex PCR; TCRdb keeps in-frame clones, though not all of them. The data hold around 170,000 clones, with around 78% observed a single time. The sequencing input was PBMCs. The receptors come from a woman between 50 and 59 years old in good health and CMV-seropositive.

The chain employs TRBV5-1 and TRBJ1-2, with no clear D. This CDR3 contains 15 residues. V lost 0 bases and J 8 bases, leaving 17 bases between the germline ends. CDR1 SGHRS and CDR2 YFSETQ come from the germline V gene. The CDR3 sequence is CASSLEVLGSDGYTF. Here the CDR3 DNA reads TGCGCCAGCAGCTTGGAAGTGCTGGGCTCCGACGGCTACACCTTC.

The chain has TRBV19 and TRBJ1-5, with unresolved D. Germline assignment: CDR1 LNHDA and CDR2 SQIVND (reference sequence). The CDR3 runs 12 residues. V was clipped by 8 bases and J by 0 bases, with 5 bases between them. Written as DNA, the CDR3 is TGTGCCAGTTCGTATAGCAATCAGCCCCAGCATTTT. Its translation: CASSYSNQPQHF.

The gene calls are TRBV5-1 and TRBJ2-7; TRBD1 agrees at 8 bases. The CDR3 extends over 16 amino acids. Germline CDR1 is SGHRS and CDR2 is YFSETQ. Germline trimming cut 1 base from V and 5 bases from J; bases unmatched to any gene: 11. This chain's CDR3 is CASSLSGAGGLNEQYF. In DNA, the CDR3 is TGCGCCAGCAGCTTGAGTGGAGCAGGGGGCTTAAACGAGCAGTACTTC.

This chain connects TRBV11-1 to TRBJ2-3; D uncertain. The germline V gene encodes CDR1 SGHAT and CDR2 FQDESV (reference sequence). V was trimmed by 1 base and J by 2 bases, leaving 7 bases between them. The CDR3 is made up of 14 amino acids. CDR3 bases: TGTGCCAGCAGCTTAGGACTTCCCACAGATACGCAGTATTTT. As protein: CASSLGLPTDTQYF.

The chain is built from TRBV4-3 and TRBJ2-1, with 7 positions matching TRBD2. V dropped 0 bases and J dropped 5; count of bases not matched to a gene: 10. From germline, CDR1 is LGHNA and CDR2 YSLEER. The CDR3 extends over 17 amino acids. The CDR3 region is CASSQDGASGPDNEQFF. CDR3 nucleotide sequence: TGCGCCAGCAGCCAAGATGGGGCTAGCGGACCGGACAATGAGCAGTTCTTC.

This clone has only a few counts. The rearrangement uses TRBV7-2 and TRBJ2-7; 10 positions match TRBD2. The CDR3 loop spans 15 amino acids. Trimming removed 1 base from V and 6 bases from J; junction bases left unmatched: 6. The germline CDR1 and CDR2 sequences are SGHTA and FQGNSA. The CDR3 DNA sequence: TGTGCCAGCAGCTTAGGCCTAGCGGGAGTCCCCGAGCAGTACTTC. Translated, it gives CASSLGLAGVPEQYF.

The rearrangement links TRBV5-1 to TRBJ2-7, with 9 bases fitting TRBD1. Germline CDR1 SGHRS, CDR2 YFSETQ. V lost 5 bases to trimming and J lost 0 bases; unmatched junction nucleotides: 15. The CDR3 has 18 residues. The CDR3 sequence is CASSLSLIDRGSSYEQYF. The CDR3 bases are TGCGCCAGCAGTCTCTCCCTCATTGACAGGGGGAGCTCCTACGAGCAGTACTTC.

Points on this clone: Other DNA sequences of this sample code for an identical CDR3. The chain couples TRBV28 to TRBJ2-1; tentative D call: TRBD2 (6 bases). This CDR3 contains 14 residues. The germline V and J ends were trimmed by 10 bases and 5 bases, with 18 bases remaining between them. From germline, CDR1 is MDHEN and CDR2 SYDVKM. The CDR3 is CATRGDGPNNEQFF. The CDR3 DNA sequence: TGTGCCACGCGGGGTGACGGACCAAACAATGAGCAGTTCTTC. The complete variable domain, with remaining parts taken from reference TRBV28 and TRBJ2-1, reads DVKVTQSSRYLVKRTGEKVFLECVQDMDHENMFWYRQDPGLGLRLIYFSYDVKMKEKGDIPEGYSVSREKKERFSLILESASTNQTSMYLCATRGDGPNNEQFFGPGTRLTVL.

This chain joins TRBV6-6 and TRBJ1-2, with 7 positions matching TRBD1. Losses at the gene ends were 5 bases for V and 7 bases for J; bases not matched to a gene: 13. Germline CDR1 reads MNHNY; CDR2 reads SVGAGI (reference sequence). The CDR3 length is 15 residues. The CDR3 loop reads CASSPFSTGTGGYTF. Written as DNA, the CDR3 is TGTGCCAGCAGTCCCTTTTCGACAGGGACCGGTGGCTACACCTTC.

The J gene is TRBJ1-2, the V gene TRBV5-1; 8 nucleotides match TRBD1. V lost 4 bases to trimming and J lost 0 bases; unmatched junction nucleotides: 11. Germline V gene lookup returns CDR1 SGHRS and CDR2 YFSETQ. This CDR3 has 17 residues. The CDR3 is CASSPGTGGLANYGYTF. The CDR3 DNA reads as TGCGCCAGCAGCCCGGGGACAGGTGGATTGGCTAACTATGGCTACACCTTC.